These T cell receptor beta chains were read from a single sample in a study of shared clonotypes between healthy human individuals. TCRdb's copy holds only in-frame clones and misses some; the assay was immunoSEQ multiplex PCR. This repertoire shows around 440,000 clones, roughly 80% found once; its top ten account for more than 10%. Sequenced: PBMCs. The origin of the receptors is a woman between 40 and 55 years old in good health. Some clones in this sample may be carry-over from other donors' samples. CDR3s leave out the opening cysteine and the closing phenylalanine or tryptophan. Size is stated for part of the rows, as once, few or many counts, or as a class when the clone is expanded.

CDR3 length,J gene,V gene,clone size,CDR3 protein
12,TRBJ2-2,TRBV6-5,NA,ASSYGANTGELF
12,NA,TRBV5-4,NA,ASSWRGAVDEQY
12,TRBJ2-3,TRBV29-1,NA,SMTGPGRTDTQY
15,TRBJ2-6,TRBV4-2,few,ASSQGPSSSGANVLT
13,TRBJ2-7,TRBV11-2,NA,ASSLVRGGAYEQY
11,TRBJ1-2,TRBV5-4,NA,ASQTAIGSGYT
13,TRBJ2-1,TRBV7-3,NA,ASSSRTGSHNEQF
13,TRBJ2-2,TRBV4-3,NA,ASSQVRGRHGELF
15,TRBJ2-7,TRBV7-8,NA,ASSLTSIAGGVYEQY
12,TRBJ2-7,TRBV5-1,NA,ASSKDASSYEQY
11,TRBJ2-7,TRBV10-1,NA,ASSLGPDYEQY